What follows is one T cell receptor beta chain and its context. The antigen is unknown. The data stem from a study of OX40 agonist ivuxolimab in advanced cancers. The assay was immunoSEQ multiplex PCR, and TCRdb's table has in-frame clones only and misses some. Here the sample spans about 64,000 clones, 84% being singletons. Points from the study as a whole: Researchers did not establish what antigens the expanded peripheral T cells target. Clonal expansion was seen in CD4+ and CD8+ blood T cells by week 6 at 0.1 to 3.0 mg/kg.

The germline gives CDR1 SGHAT, CDR2 FQNNGV. After removal of 2 bases from V and 5 bases from J, the junction contained 5 bases not matched to a gene. This CDR3 is 15 amino acids long. The sample here was CD4+ or CD8+ T cells sorted from blood, taken in a trial of the OX40 agonist ivuxolimab. The genes are TRBV11-2 and TRBJ1-4; 7 nucleotides line up with TRBD1. This clonotype originated in an adult with an advanced solid tumor such as melanoma, head and neck, liver or kidney cancer. The CDR3 DNA is TGTGCCAGCAGCTTATACTCACAGGGGAATGAAAAACTGTTTTTT. This translates into CASSLYSQGNEKLFF.